A single sample gave rise to the 25 T cell receptor beta chains below, sequenced in a study of breast tumors, draining lymph nodes, adjacent tissues. Axillary draining lymph nodes of breast cancer patients supplied the node samples. TCRdb processed the multiplex PCR reads anew with MiXCR; each CDR3 protein has one entry. The table has 85,000 to 130,000 distinct CDR3 sequences, less than 25% seen once; the top ten hold around 1.2%. Material for sequencing was axillary lymph node tissue. These receptor sequences come from a female donor with breast cancer. Some clones in this sample may be carry-over from other donors' samples.

This clonotype was detected many times. The chain is built from TRBV5-5 and TRBJ2-1; D is uncertain. The V end lost 2 bases, the J end lost 0 bases, and 15 bases lay between the germline ends. Germline CDR1 reads SGHKS; CDR2 reads YYEKEE (reference sequence). The CDR3 extends over 17 amino acids. CDR3 in amino acids: CASSFGPAFSSYNEQFF. The CDR3, as DNA: TGTGCCAGCAGCTTCGGTCCGGCATTTTCCTCCTACAATGAGCAGTTCTTC.

Notes on this clonotype: A read error may explain this, as a much larger clone is one base away. The chain uses TRBV27 and TRBJ1-2; possible D gene TRBD1, 5 bases. The V gene's germline CDR1 is MNHEY and CDR2 SMNVEV (reference sequence). The CDR3 extends over 13 amino acids. This CDR3 is CAGSIGTWGGYTF. The CDR3 region has the DNA TGTGCCGGCAGTATCGGGACGTGGGGTGGCTACACCTTC.

This clonotype was found many times. The chain has TRBV20-1 and TRBJ2-5; 7 bases are shared with TRBD2. V dropped 2 bases and J dropped 5; count of bases not matched to a gene: 8. Looked up from germline, CDR1 is DFQATT and CDR2 is SNEGSKA (reference sequence). This CDR3 comprises 14 residues. This CDR3 is CSARFRGVEETQYF. DNA for the CDR3: TGCAGTGCTAGATTTCGGGGGGTGGAGGAGACCCAGTACTTC.

Many counts were recorded for this clonotype. The rearrangement joins TRBV20-1 to TRBJ1-2; D is undetermined. This CDR3 contains 13 residues. Between the trimmed V and J ends, which lost 1 base and 3 bases, there was a span of 9 bases. CDR1 is DFQATT and CDR2 is SNEGSKA in the germline V gene (reference sequence). CDR3 DNA: TGCAGTGCTAGAGTACCGGAGGACTATGGCTACACCTTC. Translating gives CSARVPEDYGYTF.

There are many counts of this clonotype. V gene TRBV5-1 combines with J gene TRBJ2-3, with 11 bases lining up with TRBD1. J gave up 6 bases and V 2 bases, and 8 bases lay outside the gene matches. Germline V CDR1 and CDR2: SGHRS, YFSETQ. The CDR3 sequence is 16 residues long. In DNA, the CDR3 is TGCGCCAGCAGCTTTAGGACAGGGGGCAATCGGGATACGCAGTATTTT. Translation gives CASSFRTGGNRDTQYF.

About this clonotype itself: A much larger clone differs by one base, so this may be a read error. V and J are TRBV3-1 and TRBJ1-2, with a possible D match to TRBD1 (5 bases). The CDR3 consists of 13 residues. Deletions cut 5 bases from V and 4 bases from J, with 11 bases between. CDR1 LGHDT and CDR2 YNNKEL come from the germline V gene (reference sequence). DNA of the CDR3: TGTGCCAGCAGCAGGGGACGGGTCTATGGCTACACCTTC. Translation gives CASSRGRVYGYTF.

In its sample, this clonotype was seen many times. The chain carries TRBV15 and TRBJ2-1; 7 bases are a match to TRBD2. Germline loops: CDR1 LNHNV, CDR2 YYDKDF (reference sequence). CDR3 length: 15 amino acids. The ends lost 8 bases at V and 2 bases at J; junction bases unmatched: 9. CDR3 region: CATGLLATPYNEQFF. The DNA of the CDR3 is TGTGCCACCGGGCTACTAGCGACACCCTACAATGAGCAGTTCTTC.

This clonotype has ten or more counts. The chain combines TRBV20-1 with TRBJ1-2; D is unresolved. The CDR3 runs 12 residues. The V end was cut by 3 bases, the J end by 2 bases, with 7 bases between. Germline loops: CDR1 DFQATT, CDR2 SNEGSKA (reference sequence). CDR3 in DNA: TGCAGTGCTAGTGAAGGGAACTATGGCTACACCTTC. It codes for CSASEGNYGYTF.

The rearrangement joins TRBV15 to TRBJ2-2; 7 bases match TRBD1. There are 17 residues in the CDR3. Germline V gene lookup returns CDR1 LNHNV and CDR2 YYDKDF (reference sequence). Losses at the gene ends were 5 bases for V and 4 bases for J; bases not matched to a gene: 13. Here the CDR3 reads CATSPPSGGRGTGELFF. CDR3 coding DNA: TGTGCCACCAGCCCACCCTCAGGGGGTAGAGGCACCGGGGAGCTGTTTTTT. Together with reference TRBV15 and TRBJ2-2, the CDR3 gives the full variable domain: DAMVIQNPRYQVTQFGKPVTLSCSQTLNHNVMYWYQQKSSQAPKLLFHYYDKDFNNEADTPDNFQSRRPNTSFCFLDIRSPGLGDTAMYLCATSPPSGGRGTGELFFGEGSRLTVL.

This clonotype occurred many times. The gene calls are TRBV7-8 and TRBJ2-2; 9 bases fit TRBD2. The germline CDR1 and CDR2 sequences are SGHVS and FQNEAQ. Trimming at V came to 1 base and at J to 7 bases, leaving 10 bases not matched to a gene. This CDR3 is 17 amino acids long. The CDR3 sequence is CASSLVGGGVSDGELFF. CDR3 nucleotides: TGTGCCAGCAGCTTAGTAGGCGGGGGGGTCTCCGACGGGGAGCTGTTTTTT.

About this clonotype: A clone one base away is much larger, so this may be a read error. The J gene is TRBJ1-5, the V gene TRBV6-1; D gene uncertain. Germline V gives CDR1 MNHNS, CDR2 SASEGT. The CDR3 length is 12 residues. Here the CDR3 DNA reads TGTGCCAGCAGTGAAATAAAGCAGCCCCGGCATTTT. This encodes CASSEIKQPRHF.

There are a few counts of this clonotype. The chain couples TRBV4-1 to TRBJ2-4; no definite D call. This CDR3 comprises 16 residues. The V gene lost 2 bases and the J gene lost 0 bases, with 11 bases spanning the gap. Germline values: CDR1 MGHRA, CDR2 YSYEKL. CDR3 region: CASSQLSTLAKNIQYF. CDR3 bases: TGCGCCAGCAGCCAATTGTCCACCTTAGCCAAAAACATTCAGTACTTC.

This clonotype was detected ten times or more. The J gene is TRBJ2-1, the V gene TRBV24-1; D is unclear. CDR1 is KGHDR, CDR2 SFDVKD, per germline. CDR3 size: 10 residues. Trimming removed 8 bases at V and 6 bases at J, with 4 bases between. The CDR3 loop reads CATNGNEQFF. CDR3 sequence (DNA): TGTGCCACCAATGGCAATGAGCAGTTCTTC.

The V gene is TRBV4-1, the J gene TRBJ2-7; D not certain. The germline gives CDR1 MGHRA, CDR2 YSYEKL. The CDR3 is made up of 14 amino acids. Trimming removed 0 bases at V and 5 bases at J, with 11 bases between. The CDR3 DNA reads as TGCGCCAGCAGCCAAGATAGGTCTTCTAACGAGCAGTACTTC. It yields the protein CASSQDRSSNEQYF.

This clonotype was counted at least ten times. The chain employs TRBV6-6 and TRBJ1-3, with 7 bases fitting TRBD1. Germline values: CDR1 MNHNY, CDR2 SVGAGI (reference sequence). The CDR3 consists of 16 residues. Trimming at V came to 2 bases and at J to 2 bases, leaving 6 bases not matched to a gene. The CDR3 DNA reads TGTGCCAGCAGTTACCGGACAGGCCTTGCTGGAAACACCATATATTTT. Protein sequence: CASSYRTGLAGNTIYF.

To note about this clonotype: A read error is possible here, since a much larger clone lies one base away. The chain combines TRBV27 with TRBJ1-2; 9 bases map to TRBD1. Germline V lookup: CDR1 MNHEY, CDR2 SMNVEV (reference sequence). There are 13 residues in the CDR3. CDR3 in DNA: TGTGCCAGCAGTTTGACAGGGGGACATGGCTACGCCTTC. Translating it yields CASSLTGGHGYAF.

This clonotype was seen only a few times. It may be a read error: a sequence one base away is much more abundant. The chain carries TRBV7-6 and TRBJ2-7; tentative D call: TRBD2 (6 bases). The CDR3 runs 14 residues. Germline assignment: CDR1 SGHVS and CDR2 FNYEAQ. DNA of the CDR3: TGTGCCAGCAGCTCCCGGGGGACCTCCTACGAGCGGTACTTC. Encoded protein: CASSSRGTSYERYF.

The chain employs TRBV27 and TRBJ1-2, with 7 bases lining up with TRBD1. The CDR3 totals 15 residues. In germline, CDR1 is MNHEY, CDR2 SMNVEV (reference sequence). J gave up 3 bases and V 8 bases, and 12 bases lay outside the gene matches. CDR3 protein: CASGTIRQGHYGYTF. The CDR3 DNA reads as TGTGCCAGCGGAACCATCAGACAGGGACACTATGGCTACACCTTC.

In regard to this clonotype: A read error is possible here, since a much larger clone lies one base away. CDR3 bases: TGTGTCAGCGGGGCGACCGGGGAGCTGTTTTTT. This codes for CVSGATGELFF. The chain links TRBV2 to TRBJ2-2; TRBD2 aligns across 7 bases. Germline V gives CDR1 SNHLY, CDR2 FYNNEI. The CDR3 runs to 11 residues.

This clonotype was counted many times. J is TRBJ2-7 and V is TRBV7-9; D ambiguous. The CDR3 spans 13 residues. Trimming pared 8 bases from V and 1 base from J, leaving 12 bases between. Germline loops: CDR1 SEHNR, CDR2 FQNEAQ (reference sequence). The chain's CDR3 is CASFRLESYEQYF. As DNA, the CDR3 is TGTGCCAGCTTTAGGTTAGAATCCTACGAGCAGTACTTC. Supplemented by reference TRBV7-9 and TRBJ2-7, the full variable domain reads DTGVSQNPRHKITKRGQNVTFRCDPISEHNRLYWYRQTLGQGPEFLTYFQNEAQLEKSRLLSDRFSAERPKGSFSTLEIQRTEQGDSAMYLCASFRLESYEQYFGPGTRLTVT.

This clonotype was seen at least ten times. The chain joins TRBV19 to TRBJ1-5, with D tentatively TRBD1 (6 bases). Germline CDR1 is LNHDA and CDR2 is SQIVND (reference sequence). Trimming removed 3 bases at V and 4 bases at J, with 10 bases between. The CDR3 has 14 amino acids. CDR3 protein: CASSISQGNQPQHF. In DNA, the CDR3 is TGTGCCAGTAGTATCTCACAGGGAAATCAGCCCCAGCATTTT.

The V and J genes are TRBV20-1 and TRBJ2-7, with D possibly TRBD1 on 6 matching bases. This CDR3 comprises 14 residues. The germline CDR1 and CDR2 sequences are DFQATT and SNEGSKA (reference sequence). The V end lost 6 bases, the J end lost 0 bases, and 15 bases lay between the germline ends. DNA for the CDR3: TGCAGTGCCATGGGACACAGGAGCTCCTACGAGCAGTACTTC. Translated, it gives CSAMGHRSSYEQYF.

In its sample, this clonotype was seen many times. This chain joins TRBV20-1 and TRBJ2-3, with TRBD2 identical over 14 bases. The CDR3 is 15 amino acids. Germline V gives CDR1 DFQATT, CDR2 SNEGSKA (reference sequence). V was clipped by 3 bases and J by 7 bases; unmatched bases: 6. For the CDR3, the DNA is TGCAGTGCTAGGGGACTAGCGGGGGACGGTTATACGCAGTATTTT. It codes for CSARGLAGDGYTQYF.

To note about this clonotype: Given a much more abundant clone one base away, this may be a read error. This chain connects TRBV5-1 to TRBJ2-2, with 8 nucleotides matching TRBD1. This CDR3 spans 16 amino acids. Germline CDR1 reads SGHRS; CDR2 reads YFSETQ. The CDR3 spells CASSLTGGLNTRELFF. DNA of the CDR3: TGCGCCAGCAGCTTAACAGGGGGTTTGAACACCAGGGAGCTGTTTTTT.

Only a few counts were recorded for this clonotype. The chain is built from TRBV4-2 and TRBJ2-1; 7 bases are shared with TRBD2. CDR1 and CDR2 from the germline V gene are LGHNA and YNFKEQ. CDR3 length: 17 residues. The V segment lost 1 base and the J segment 7 bases; nucleotides outside the gene matches: 13. CDR3 amino acids: CASSQGGSGREWNEQFF. CDR3 DNA sequence: TGTGCCAGCAGCCAAGGAGGGTCGGGGCGGGAGTGGAATGAGCAGTTCTTC.